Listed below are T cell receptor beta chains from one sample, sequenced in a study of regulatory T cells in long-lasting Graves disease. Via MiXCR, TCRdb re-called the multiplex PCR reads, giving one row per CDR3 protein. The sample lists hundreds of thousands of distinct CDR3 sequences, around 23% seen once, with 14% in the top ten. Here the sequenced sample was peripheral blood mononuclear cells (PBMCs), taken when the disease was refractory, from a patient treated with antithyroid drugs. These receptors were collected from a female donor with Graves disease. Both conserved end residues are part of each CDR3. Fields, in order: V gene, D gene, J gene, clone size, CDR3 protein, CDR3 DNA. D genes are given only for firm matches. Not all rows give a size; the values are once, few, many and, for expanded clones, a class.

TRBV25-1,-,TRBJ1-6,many,CASSDWVGDRSPLHF,TGTGCCAGCAGTGATTGGGTAGGGGATCGTTCACCCCTCCACTTT
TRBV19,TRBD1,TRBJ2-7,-,CASSDIGTGGDEQYF,TGTGCCAGTAGTGATATCGGGACAGGGGGTGACGAGCAGTACTTC
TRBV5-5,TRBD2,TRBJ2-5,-,CASSQSGSRETQHF,TGTGCCAGCAGCCAAAGCGGGAGTCGAGAGACCCAGCACTTC
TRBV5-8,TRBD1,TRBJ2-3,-,CASSLGDRGGDTQYF,TGTGCCAGCAGCTTGGGGGACAGGGGTGGCGATACGCAGTATTTT
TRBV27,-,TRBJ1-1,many,CASSFGSNTEAFF,TGTGCCAGCAGTTTTGGGTCGAACACTGAAGCTTTCTTT
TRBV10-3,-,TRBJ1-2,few,CAIRGENYGYTF,TGTGCCATCAGGGGGGAAAACTATGGCTACACCTTC
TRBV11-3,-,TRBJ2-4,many,CASSNTVELAKNIQYF,TGTGCCAGCAGTAATACAGTCGAACTAGCCAAAAACATTCAGTACTTC
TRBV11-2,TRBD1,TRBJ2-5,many,CASSTYRGQGARETQYF,TGTGCCAGCAGCACCTACCGGGGACAGGGGGCGAGGGAGACCCAGTACTTC
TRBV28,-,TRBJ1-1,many,CASTADMGAFF,TGTGCCAGCACTGCAGACATGGGGGCTTTCTTT
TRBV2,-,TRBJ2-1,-,CASKNYNEQFF,TGTGCCAGCAAGAACTACAATGAGCAGTTCTTC
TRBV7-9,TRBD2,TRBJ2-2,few,CASEGLADGELFF,TGTGCCAGCGAGGGGCTAGCGGACGGGGAGCTGTTTTTT